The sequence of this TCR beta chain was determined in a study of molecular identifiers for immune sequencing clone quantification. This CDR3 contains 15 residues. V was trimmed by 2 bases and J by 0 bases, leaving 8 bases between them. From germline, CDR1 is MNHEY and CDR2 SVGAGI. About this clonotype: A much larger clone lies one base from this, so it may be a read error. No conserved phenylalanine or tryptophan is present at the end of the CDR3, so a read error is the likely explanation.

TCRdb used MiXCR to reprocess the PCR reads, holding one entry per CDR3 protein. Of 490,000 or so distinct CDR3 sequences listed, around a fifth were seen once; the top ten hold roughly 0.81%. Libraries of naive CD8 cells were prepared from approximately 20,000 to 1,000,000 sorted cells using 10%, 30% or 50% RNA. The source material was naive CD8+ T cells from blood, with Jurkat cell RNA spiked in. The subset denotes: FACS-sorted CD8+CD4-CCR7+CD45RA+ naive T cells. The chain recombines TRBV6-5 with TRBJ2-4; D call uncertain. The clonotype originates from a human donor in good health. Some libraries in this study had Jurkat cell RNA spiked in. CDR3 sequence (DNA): TGTGCCAGCAGTTACAGGGCCGGAGCCAAAAACATTCAGTACTCC. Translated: CASSYRAGAKNIQYS.